This T cell receptor beta chain was observed in a study of T cells after yellow fever vaccination. Study context: It was SMART-Seq v4 Ultra Low Input that prepared the fractions with low cell numbers. Whole-study findings and limits: Weaker overall was a secondary response that nonetheless peaked faster, on day 5 versus 15. At around 95% for CD4 and about 87% for CD8, most primary-vaccination clones showed up again after the booster. There was a possibility that FACS-sorted repertoires contained abundant clonotypes contaminating from the bulk population.

This clonotype was detected many times. The antigen is undetermined. CDR3 length: 15 amino acids. The germline V and J ends were trimmed by 0 bases and 0 bases, with 9 bases remaining between them. CDR1 LGHNA and CDR2 YSLEER come from the germline V gene. TCRdb reprocessed the 5' RACE reads via MiXCR and lists one record per CDR3 protein. The sample holds 250,000 or so distinct CDR3 sequences, more than 3.5% seen once. The receptor was isolated from a man aged 18 to 30 who received the YFV17D yellow fever vaccine. The sequences come from PBMCs, collected 15 days after the yellow fever booster vaccination. The rearrangement links TRBV4-3 to TRBJ2-7; D ambiguous. CDR3 amino acids: CASSQDRHDSYEQYF. CDR3 DNA: TGCGCCAGCAGCCAAGATCGCCACGACTCCTACGAGCAGTACTTC.